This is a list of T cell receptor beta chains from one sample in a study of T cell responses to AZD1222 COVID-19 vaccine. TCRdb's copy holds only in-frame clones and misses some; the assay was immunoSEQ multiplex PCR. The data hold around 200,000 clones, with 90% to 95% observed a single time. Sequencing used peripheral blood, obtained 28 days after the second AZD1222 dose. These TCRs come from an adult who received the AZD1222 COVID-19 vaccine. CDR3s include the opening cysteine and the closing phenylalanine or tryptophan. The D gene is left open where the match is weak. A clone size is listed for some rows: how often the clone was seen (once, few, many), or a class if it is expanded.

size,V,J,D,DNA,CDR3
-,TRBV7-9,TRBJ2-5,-,TGTGCCAGCAGCCCCTCGGGAACCCGGGGTCCGGGGGCCCAGTACTTC,CASSPSGTRGPGAQYF
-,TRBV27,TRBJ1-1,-,TGTGCCAGCAGCCCAGATCTCGGGACATTGAACACTGAAGCTTTCTTT,CASSPDLGTLNTEAFF
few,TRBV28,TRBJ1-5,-,TGTGCCAGCAGTTTATTATTCTTGCAGGGTCTATCCAATCAGCCCCAGCATTTT,CASSLLFLQGLSNQPQHF
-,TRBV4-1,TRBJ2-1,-,TGCGCCAGCAGCCAGCCGAAAAGTAGGCTGGGGACTGGTGAGCAGTTCTTC,CASSQPKSRLGTGEQFF
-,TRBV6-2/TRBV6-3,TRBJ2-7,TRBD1,TGTGCCAGCAGTACACCGGGACAGGGGACTCCCTACGAGCAGTACTTC,CASSTPGQGTPYEQYF
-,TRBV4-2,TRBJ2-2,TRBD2,TGTGCCAGCAGCCACTTACTAGCGGGACAAAACACCGGGGAGCTGTTTTTT,CASSHLLAGQNTGELFF
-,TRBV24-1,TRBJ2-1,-,TGTGCCACCAGTGATTTGGGTTTGGACAACTACAATGAGCAGTTCTTC,CATSDLGLDNYNEQFF
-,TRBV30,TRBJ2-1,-,TGTGCCTGGAGTGTAGTAGGTATTGAGCAGTTCTTC,CAWSVVGIEQFF
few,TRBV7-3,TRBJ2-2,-,TGTGCCAGCAGCTTATCAGGGAACACCGGGGAGCTGTTTTTT,CASSLSGNTGELFF
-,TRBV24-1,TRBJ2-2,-,TGTGCCACCAGTGCACAAGCAGGGGCCACCGGGGAGCTGTTTTTT,CATSAQAGATGELFF
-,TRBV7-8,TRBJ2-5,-,TGTGCCAGCAGCTTAGCGTACGAGCGCTGGCAAGAGACCCAGTACTTC,CASSLAYERWQETQYF
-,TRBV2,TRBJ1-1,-,TGTGCCAGCAGTATCTACAGGGCGGTCTGGGGAGCTTTCTTT,CASSIYRAVWGAFF
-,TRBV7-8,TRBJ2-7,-,TGTGCCAGCAGCTTAGCGGGAAGGGGTTTCGGCGAGCAGTACTTC,CASSLAGRGFGEQYF
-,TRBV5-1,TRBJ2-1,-,TGCGCCAGCAGCTTGGTTACGTTGGGTGAGCAGTTCTTC,CASSLVTLGEQFF
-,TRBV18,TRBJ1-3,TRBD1,TGTGCCAGCTCACCGACCCAGGGGGCTGGGGGAAACACCATATATTTT,CASSPTQGAGGNTIYF
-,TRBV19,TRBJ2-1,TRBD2,TGTGCCAGTAGTAAGACTAGCGGGAGAGCTAATGAGCAGTTCTTC,CASSKTSGRANEQFF
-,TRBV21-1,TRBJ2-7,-,TGTGCCAGCAGCAAAGGTAGGGTGGCCTACGAGCAGTACTTC,CASSKGRVAYEQYF
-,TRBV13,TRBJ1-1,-,TGTGCCAGCAGCCTGGGGACAATCAACACTGAAGCTTTCTTT,CASSLGTINTEAFF
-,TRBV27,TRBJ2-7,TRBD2,TGTGCCAGCAGGATAGCGGGAGTAGTCGAGCAGTACTTC,CASRIAGVVEQYF
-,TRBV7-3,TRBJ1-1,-,TGTGCCAGCAGCCCGAATGTGGTCGGACCTGAAGCTTTCTTT,CASSPNVVGPEAFF
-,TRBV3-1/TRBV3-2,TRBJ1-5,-,TGTGCCAGCAGCCCGAATGACAGAAGCAATCAGCCCCAGCATTTT,CASSPNDRSNQPQHF
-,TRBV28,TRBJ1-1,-,TGTGCCAGCAGTTCGGCCACTGAAGCTTTCTTT,CASSSATEAFF
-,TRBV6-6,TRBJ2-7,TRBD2,TGTGCCAGCAGCCGGACTAGCGGGAGGGCCACCTACGAGCAGTACTTC,CASSRTSGRATYEQYF
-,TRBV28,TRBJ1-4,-,TGTGCCAGCAGAAGGAACCTGGGAGAAAAACTGTTTTTT,CASRRNLGEKLFF
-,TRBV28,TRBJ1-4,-,TGTGCCAGCAGTTTAGCGGAGGGTGAAAAACTGTTTTTT,CASSLAEGEKLFF
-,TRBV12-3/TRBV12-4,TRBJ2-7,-,TGTGCCAGCAGTTTGGCACAGTCCTACGAGCAGTACTTC,CASSLAQSYEQYF
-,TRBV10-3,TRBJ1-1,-,TGTGCCACCCAGTGGGAGGGGAGGGGCGAAGCTTTCTTT,CATQWEGRGEAFF
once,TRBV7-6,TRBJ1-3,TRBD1,TGTGCCAGCAGCCAGAGACAGGGACCCTCTGGAAACACCATATATTTT,CASSQRQGPSGNTIYF
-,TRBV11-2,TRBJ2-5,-,TGTGCCAGCAGCATTCAACAGGGTAATAGCCAAGAGACCCAGTACTTC,CASSIQQGNSQETQYF
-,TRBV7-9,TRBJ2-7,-,TGTGCCAGCAGCTCCCAAGGACTGGGCGAGCAGTACTTC,CASSSQGLGEQYF
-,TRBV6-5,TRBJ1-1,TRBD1,TGTGCCAGCAGCCAGGGGGGTGAAGCTTTCTTT,CASSQGGEAFF
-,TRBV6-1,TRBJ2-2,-,TGTGCCAGCAGTGAAGATAGGTCCGTCGGGGAGCTGTTTTTT,CASSEDRSVGELFF
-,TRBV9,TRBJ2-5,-,TGTGCCAGCAGCGCATACCTGACAGAGCAAGAGACCCAGTACTTC,CASSAYLTEQETQYF
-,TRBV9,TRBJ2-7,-,TGTGCCAGCAGCGGAAGCTCCTACGAGCAGTACTTC,CASSGSSYEQYF
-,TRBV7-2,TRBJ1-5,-,TGTGCCAGCAGCTTAGGCCAAAGGCAGCCCCAGCATTTT,CASSLGQRQPQHF
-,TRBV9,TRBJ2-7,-,TGTGCCAGCAGCCCGGGAGCGAGCTACGAGCAGTACTTC,CASSPGASYEQYF
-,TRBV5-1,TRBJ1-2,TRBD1,TGCGCCAGCAGCTCTGGACAGGGTTCGAGCGGCTACACCTTC,CASSSGQGSSGYTF
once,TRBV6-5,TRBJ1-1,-,TGTGCCAGCAAAGAACGGGGGGTGCCGACTGAAGCTTTCTTT,CASKERGVPTEAFF
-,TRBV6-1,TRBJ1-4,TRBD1,TGTGCCAGCAGTGAACCCTTAGGGACAGGGGCAACTAATGAAAAACTGTTTTTT,CASSEPLGTGATNEKLFF
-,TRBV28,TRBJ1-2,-,TGTGCCAGCAGTCAGGATAACTATGGCTACACCTTC,CASSQDNYGYTF
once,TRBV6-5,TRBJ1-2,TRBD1,TGTGCCAGCAGGGGGACAGCTAACTATGGCTACACCTTC,CASRGTANYGYTF
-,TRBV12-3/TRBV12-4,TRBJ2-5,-,TGTGCCAGCAGTAAACAGTACCCCCAGTACTTC,CASSKQYPQYF
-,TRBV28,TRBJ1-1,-,TGTGCCAGCAGAACGGCAGGTTATACTGAAGCTTTCTTT,CASRTAGYTEAFF
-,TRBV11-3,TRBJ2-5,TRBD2,TGTGCCAGCAGGCCTCGGACTAGCGGTGGCTGGGCCCAGTACTTC,CASRPRTSGGWAQYF
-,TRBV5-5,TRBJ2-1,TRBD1,TGTGCCAGCAGACCGGACAGGGGGTATGGGAATGAGCAGTTCTTC,CASRPDRGYGNEQFF